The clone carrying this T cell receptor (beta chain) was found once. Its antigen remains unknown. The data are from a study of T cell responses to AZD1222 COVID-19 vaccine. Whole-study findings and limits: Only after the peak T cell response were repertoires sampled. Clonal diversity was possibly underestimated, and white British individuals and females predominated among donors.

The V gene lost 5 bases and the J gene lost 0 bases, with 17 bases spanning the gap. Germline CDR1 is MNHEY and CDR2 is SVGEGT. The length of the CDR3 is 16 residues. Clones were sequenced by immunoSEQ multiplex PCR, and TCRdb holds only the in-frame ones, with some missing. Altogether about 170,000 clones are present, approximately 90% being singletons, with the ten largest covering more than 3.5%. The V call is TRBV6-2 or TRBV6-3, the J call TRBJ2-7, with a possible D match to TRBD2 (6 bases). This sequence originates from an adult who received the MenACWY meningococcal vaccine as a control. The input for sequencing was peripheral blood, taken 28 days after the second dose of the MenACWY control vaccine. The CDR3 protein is CASSLPLSGSSYEQYF. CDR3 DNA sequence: TGTGCCAGCAGTCTTCCCCTTAGCGGAAGCTCCTACGAGCAGTACTTC.